This TCR beta chain was captured in a study of beta chain features in type 1 diabetes. Looking at the study overall: Sorted cells examined across all samples numbered 85 million to 130 million. Overall study findings and caveats: In all four CD4+ subsets, TCRB CDR3 length was significantly, moderately reduced in type 1 diabetes.

Germline assignment: CDR1 SQVTM and CDR2 ANQGSEA. The length of the CDR3 is 13 residues. V gave up 6 bases and J gave up 0 bases, with 9 bases separating them. The entirety of the isolated RNA underwent reverse transcription, so expressed TCRB transcripts were sequenced. Method: immunoSEQ multiplex PCR; TCRdb's copy keeps in-frame clones and lacks some. The sample records about 260,000 clones, 20% being singletons. A remark on this clone: Antigen unknown.

Purity exceeded 95% in all sorted populations. Specimen: naive CD4+ T cells from blood. The rearrangement uses TRBV29-1 and TRBJ1-3, with D perhaps TRBD1 (6 bases). The source of this sequence is a woman in her thirties or forties with type 1 diabetes. CDR3 loop: CSVRTVSGNTIYF. The CDR3 DNA reads as TGCAGCGTCCGGACAGTCTCTGGAAACACCATATATTTT.